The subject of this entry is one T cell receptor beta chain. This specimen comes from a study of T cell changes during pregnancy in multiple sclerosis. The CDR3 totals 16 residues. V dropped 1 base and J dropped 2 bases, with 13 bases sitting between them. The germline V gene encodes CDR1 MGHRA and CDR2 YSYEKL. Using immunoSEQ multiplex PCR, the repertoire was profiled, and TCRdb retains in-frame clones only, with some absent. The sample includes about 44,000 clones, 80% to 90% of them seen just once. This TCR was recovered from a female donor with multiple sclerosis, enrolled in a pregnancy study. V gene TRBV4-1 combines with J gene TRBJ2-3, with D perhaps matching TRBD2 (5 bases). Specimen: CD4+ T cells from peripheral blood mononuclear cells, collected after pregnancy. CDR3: CASSQVLRGNTDTQYF. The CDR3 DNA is TGCGCCAGCAGCCAAGTTTTACGGGGAAACACAGATACGCAGTATTTT.